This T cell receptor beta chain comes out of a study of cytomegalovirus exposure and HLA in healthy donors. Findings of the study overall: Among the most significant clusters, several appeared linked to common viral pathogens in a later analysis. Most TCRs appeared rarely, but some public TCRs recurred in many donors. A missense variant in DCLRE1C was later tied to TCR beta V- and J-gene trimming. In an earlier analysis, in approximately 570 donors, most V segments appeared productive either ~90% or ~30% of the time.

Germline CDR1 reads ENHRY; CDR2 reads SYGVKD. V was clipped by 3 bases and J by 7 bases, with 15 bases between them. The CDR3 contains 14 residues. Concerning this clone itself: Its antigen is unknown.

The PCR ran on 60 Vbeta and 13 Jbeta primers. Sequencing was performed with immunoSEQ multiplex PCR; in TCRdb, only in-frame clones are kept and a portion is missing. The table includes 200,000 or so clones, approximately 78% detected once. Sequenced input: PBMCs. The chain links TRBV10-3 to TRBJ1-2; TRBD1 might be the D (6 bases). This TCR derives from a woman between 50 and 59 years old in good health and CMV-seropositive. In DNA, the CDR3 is TGTGCCATCAGTGATTGGCAGGGGATCGGTGGCTACACCTTC. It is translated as CAISDWQGIGGYTF.